The clone carrying this TCR beta chain was detected only a few times. The antigen is not known. This record comes from a study of T cells in Graves' hyperthyroidism and ophthalmopathy. General study points: Separating ophthalmopathy from stable hyperthyroidism was achieved by a 13 V-J model.

TCR beta CDR3 region amplification was performed from RNA transcripts. An initial round of RT-PCR targeting the TCR CDR3 relied on the HTBI primer set. MiXCR, run by TCRdb on the multiplex PCR reads, gives a single entry per CDR3 protein. Among 360,000 or so distinct CDR3 sequences listed, roughly 15% were seen once. Each diagnosis was grounded in clinical symptoms, serum thyroxine and TRAb, thyroid ultrasound, and orbital computed tomography. Out of approximately 10 ml of fresh peripheral blood came the PBMCs. Looked up from germline, CDR1 is SGHRS and CDR2 is YFSETQ. The CDR3 extends over 13 amino acids. V was shortened by 4 bases and J by 4 bases, with 8 bases between the two germline ends.

The receptor's source is an older woman with Graves' ophthalmopathy. Sequencing was carried out using blood. This rearrangement joins TRBV5-1 to TRBJ1-4; D remains ambiguous. DNA of the CDR3: TGCGCCAGCAGCCCCCGGCGTAATGAAAAACTGTTTTTT. Amino acid sequence: CASSPRRNEKLFF. Complete variable domain (other parts from reference TRBV5-1 and TRBJ1-4): KAGVTQTPRYLIKTRGQQVTLSCSPISGHRSVSWYQQTPGQGLQFLFEYFSETQRNKGNFPGRFSGRQFSNSRSEMNVSTLELGDSALYLCASSPRRNEKLFFGSGTQLSVL.